This TCR beta chain was recovered during a study of T cells expressing NK-cell markers. The CDR3 consists of 14 residues. CDR1 and CDR2 from the germline V gene are MDHEN and SYDVKM. TCRdb processed the 5' RACE reads again and assigns one entry to each CDR3 protein, with no DNA. This table holds hundreds of thousands of distinct CDR3 sequences. The TCR comes from a man younger than 30 in good health. The chain carries TRBV28 and TRBJ2-4; TCRdb's D call, TRBD1, is unchecked because there is no DNA. Sequencing was performed on blood T cells: a sorted CD56 or NKG2C T cell subset, CD4+ or CD8+ T cells, or bulk PBMC T cells (not recorded which). CDR3 residues: CASRKPGPKNIQYF.